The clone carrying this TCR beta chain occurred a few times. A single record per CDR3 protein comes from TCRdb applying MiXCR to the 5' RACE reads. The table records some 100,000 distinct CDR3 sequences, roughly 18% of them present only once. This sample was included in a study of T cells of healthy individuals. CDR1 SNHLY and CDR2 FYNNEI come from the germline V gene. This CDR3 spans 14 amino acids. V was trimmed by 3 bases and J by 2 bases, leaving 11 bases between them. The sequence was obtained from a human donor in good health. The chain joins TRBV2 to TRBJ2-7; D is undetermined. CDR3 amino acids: CASSDKDGPYEQYF. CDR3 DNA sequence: TGTGCCAGCAGTGATAAGGACGGCCCCTACGAGCAGTACTTC.